A selection of T cell receptor beta chains follows, all from one sample in a study of blood T cell repertoires in COVID-19. TCRdb keeps only in-frame clones here, not all; method: immunoSEQ multiplex PCR. The sample has more than 200,000 clones, around four fifths seen once. Material: peripheral blood. These receptor sequences come from a woman between 40 and 50 years old with active or convalescent COVID-19. Each CDR3 is given without its conserved first and last residue.

v_gene: TRBV6-5
j_gene: TRBJ1-2
len: 12
CDR3aa: ATRADRASYGYT

v_gene: TRBV4-2
j_gene: TRBJ1-6
len: 14
CDR3aa: ASSQDLSGYNSPLH

v_gene: TRBV27
j_gene: TRBJ1-1
len: 11
CDR3aa: ASRLTGGTEAF

v_gene: TRBV5-1
j_gene: TRBJ1-2
len: 14
CDR3aa: ASSLAPQEGPYGYT

v_gene: TRBV5-1
j_gene: TRBJ2-2
len: 13
CDR3aa: ASSFLTGGGGELF

v_gene: TRBV7-9
j_gene: TRBJ1-2
len: 8
CDR3aa: ASSQTGLF

v_gene: TRBV9
j_gene: TRBJ2-1
len: 11
CDR3aa: ASSALLADEQF

v_gene: TRBV6-4
j_gene: TRBJ2-1
len: 12
CDR3aa: ASSRQGGYNEQF

v_gene: TRBV7-8
j_gene: TRBJ2-7
len: 12
CDR3aa: ASRRTGITYEQY

v_gene: TRBV29-1
j_gene: TRBJ2-1
len: 11
CDR3aa: SVVTSGTHEQF

v_gene: TRBV6-6
j_gene: TRBJ2-1
len: 9
CDR3aa: ASSIRDSEF

v_gene: TRBV10-3
j_gene: TRBJ2-5
len: 11
CDR3aa: AISRTNQETQY

v_gene: TRBV3-1/TRBV3-2
j_gene: TRBJ1-4
len: 13
CDR3aa: ASSQVGQGNEKLF

v_gene: TRBV25-1
j_gene: TRBJ1-4
len: 15
CDR3aa: ASSVRRIGTDNEKLF

v_gene: TRBV28
j_gene: TRBJ1-2
len: 13
CDR3aa: ASSYGGTTAYGYT